One sample yielded the 28 T cell receptor beta chains listed below, sequenced in a study of OX40 agonist ivuxolimab in advanced cancers. TCRdb keeps only in-frame clones here, not all; method: immunoSEQ multiplex PCR. The sample includes about 60,000 clones, 87% of them seen just once. Sequenced here: CD4+ or CD8+ T cells sorted from blood, sampled in a trial of the OX40 agonist ivuxolimab. These receptors were taken from an adult with an advanced solid tumor such as melanoma, head and neck, liver or kidney cancer.

This clone showed up just once. This chain joins TRBV7-6 and TRBJ2-5, with TRBD1 identical over 10 bases. Per the germline V gene, CDR1 is SGHVS and CDR2 is FNYEAQ. The CDR3 is 15 residues long. J gave up 1 base and V 4 bases, and 3 bases lay outside the gene matches. CDR3 residues: CASSSGTGVQETQYF. The CDR3 bases are TGTGCCAGCAGCTCTGGGACAGGGGTCCAAGAGACCCAGTACTTC.

This chain links TRBV28 with TRBJ1-2, with 7 positions matching TRBD1. Germline V CDR1 and CDR2: MDHEN, SYDVKM. CDR3 length: 12 residues. Trimming cost V 9 bases and J 8 bases; bases outside gene matches: 9. CDR3 DNA sequence: TGTGCCAGTCAGCAGGGGGGTGAGGGCTACACCTTC. Encoded protein: CASQQGGEGYTF.

V and J are TRBV28 and TRBJ1-5; tentative D call: TRBD1 (6 bases). The V end was cut by 2 bases, the J end by 5 bases, with 22 bases between. CDR1 and CDR2 (germline): MDHEN, SYDVKM. The CDR3 is made up of 18 amino acids. The CDR3 protein is CASSLSPGLGGLDQPQHF. The CDR3 DNA is TGTGCCAGCAGTTTAAGCCCCGGACTGGGGGGCCTGGATCAGCCCCAGCATTTT.

This clone is a singleton in its sample. This chain connects TRBV27 to TRBJ2-5; 9 positions match TRBD2. Germline V gene sequence: CDR1 MNHEY, CDR2 SMNVEV (reference sequence). V shed 6 bases and J 5 bases; nucleotides not matched to a gene: 10. This CDR3 region has 15 residues. CDR3: CASSLAASGVETQYF. CDR3 in DNA: TGTGCCAGCAGCTTGGCGGCTAGCGGGGTGGAGACCCAGTACTTC.

This clone came up once. This rearrangement joins TRBV7-8 to TRBJ1-6, with a tentative D call TRBD1 (5 bases). Germline V gene sequence: CDR1 SGHVS, CDR2 FQNEAQ. The CDR3 loop spans 16 amino acids. V was trimmed by 5 bases and J by 3 bases, leaving 14 bases between them. Written as DNA, the CDR3 is TGTGCCAGCAGCGCCCCCGGGACGGTCTATAATTCACCCCTCCACTTT. As protein: CASSAPGTVYNSPLHF.

The chain employs TRBV19 and TRBJ2-4; no clear D gene. The CDR3 has 16 amino acids. Trimming took 3 bases from V and 0 from J, leaving 12 bases between them. Germline CDR1 is LNHDA and CDR2 is SQIVND (reference sequence). CDR3 DNA sequence: TGTGCCAGTAGTATTGGGCTTAACCTAGCCAAAAACATTCAGTACTTC. Its protein product is CASSIGLNLAKNIQYF.

The chain uses TRBV5-1 and TRBJ2-3; D gene uncertain. The length of the CDR3 is 14 residues. CDR1 and CDR2 from the germline V gene are SGHRS and YFSETQ. Deletions cut 4 bases from V and 0 bases from J, with 9 bases between. The CDR3 loop reads CASSPPTSTDTQYF. The CDR3 DNA is TGCGCCAGCAGCCCCCCGACTAGCACAGATACGCAGTATTTT. Full variable domain (missing parts from reference TRBV5-1 and TRBJ2-3): KAGVTQTPRYLIKTRGQQVTLSCSPISGHRSVSWYQQTPGQGLQFLFEYFSETQRNKGNFPGRFSGRQFSNSRSEMNVSTLELGDSALYLCASSPPTSTDTQYFGPGTRLTVL.

V is TRBV15 and J is TRBJ2-1; 8 positions agree with TRBD1. V shed 1 base and J 7 bases; nucleotides not matched to a gene: 9. The length of the CDR3 is 16 residues. Germline V lookup: CDR1 LNHNV, CDR2 YYDKDF (reference sequence). The CDR3 DNA reads as TGTGCCACCAGCAGAGGGGGTCAGGGGGCTTGGAATGAGCAGTTCTTC. It translates to CATSRGGQGAWNEQFF. The whole variable domain, filled in from reference TRBV15 and TRBJ2-1, reads DAMVIQNPRYQVTQFGKPVTLSCSQTLNHNVMYWYQQKSSQAPKLLFHYYDKDFNNEADTPDNFQSRRPNTSFCFLDIRSPGLGDTAMYLCATSRGGQGAWNEQFFGPGTRLTVL.

The chain joins TRBV29-1 to TRBJ1-5, with unresolved D. There are 14 residues in the CDR3. V dropped 7 bases and J dropped 5 bases, with 18 bases sitting between them. CDR1 and CDR2 (germline): SQVTM, ANQGSEA. CDR3 protein: CSARWGDLDQPQHF. The DNA for the CDR3 is TGCAGCGCCCGATGGGGAGATTTGGATCAGCCCCAGCATTTT.

This chain uses TRBV15 with TRBJ1-1; D remains ambiguous. The V end lost 1 base, the J end lost 3 bases, and 12 bases lay between the germline ends. CDR3 length equals 15 residues. CDR1 is LNHNV, CDR2 YYDKDF, per germline (reference sequence). The CDR3 nucleotides are TGTGCCACCAGCAGAGGAAGACATGCGGACACTGAAGCTTTCTTT. Translation gives CATSRGRHADTEAFF.

The V and J genes are TRBV6-5 and TRBJ2-7, with D possibly TRBD1 on 6 matching bases. Trimming shortened V by 0 bases and J by 13 bases, and 16 bases separated the two germline ends. CDR1 and CDR2 (germline): MNHEY, SVGAGI. This CDR3 has 13 residues. CDR3 sequence (DNA): TGTGCCAGCAGTTACTCCAGGGACACGACTCTCTACTTC. As protein: CASSYSRDTTLYF.

The J gene is TRBJ1-2, the V gene TRBV6-1; D remains ambiguous. This CDR3 is built from 12 residues. V was cut by 6 bases and J by 4 bases, with 9 bases left in between. Germline CDR1 reads MNHNS; CDR2 reads SASEGT. The CDR3 spells CASSQWGYGYTF. As DNA, the CDR3 is TGTGCCAGCAGCCAATGGGGCTATGGCTACACCTTC.

The chain recombines TRBV30 with TRBJ1-1; D call uncertain. V dropped 3 bases and J dropped 1 base, with 9 bases sitting between them. Germline V CDR1 and CDR2: GTSNPN, SVGIG (reference sequence). The CDR3 is made up of 13 amino acids. CDR3 residues: CAWRNTGNTEAFF. For the CDR3, the DNA is TGTGCCTGGAGAAATACGGGGAACACTGAAGCTTTCTTT.

The V call is TRBV19, the J call TRBJ2-1; unclear D gene. Trimming pared 4 bases from V and 13 bases from J, leaving 20 bases between. This CDR3 is built from 14 residues. CDR1 LNHDA and CDR2 SQIVND come from the germline V gene (reference sequence). The CDR3 spells CASSTWTNKHEQFF. The CDR3 nucleotides read TGTGCCAGTAGTACCTGGACCAACAAGCACGAACAGTTCTTC.

The CDR3 coding sequence is TGTGCCAGCAGGGAGCAGGGATCCTCCTACGAGCAGTACTTC. Translated, it gives CASREQGSSYEQYF. The chain is built from TRBV2 and TRBJ2-7, with a tentative D call TRBD1 (5 bases). CDR1 is SNHLY, CDR2 FYNNEI, per germline. Trimming left V 6 bases short and J 0 bases short, with 12 bases between. The CDR3 runs to 14 residues.

This sequence joins TRBV29-1 and TRBJ1-2, with D maybe TRBD1 (5 bases). V was pared by 3 bases and J by 8 bases, with 16 bases between. Germline V gives CDR1 SQVTM, CDR2 ANQGSEA. The CDR3 is 13 residues long. In DNA form, the CDR3 reads TGCAGCGTTGATTCGGAGGGGAGGGACGGCTACACCTTC. Protein product: CSVDSEGRDGYTF.

This clone was counted between two and nine times. This chain uses TRBV6-1 with TRBJ2-5; 10 bases map to TRBD2. The V gene end was trimmed by 5 bases and the J gene end by 4 bases; junction bases not matched to a gene: 1. CDR3 length: 13 residues. Per germline, CDR1 MNHNS and CDR2 SASEGT. Written as DNA, the CDR3 is TGTGCCAGCAGTAGCGGGAGGGGAGAGACCCAGTACTTC. It is translated as CASSSGRGETQYF.

The chain carries TRBV6-5 and TRBJ1-2, with D tentatively TRBD1 (6 bases). CDR3 length equals 15 residues. Germline assignment: CDR1 MNHEY and CDR2 SVGAGI. The V and J ends lost 4 bases and 4 bases respectively, with 16 bases between them. The CDR3 DNA follows: TGTGCCAGCAGTTCCCTCATACAGGGCTCCTATGGCTACACCTTC. Protein product: CASSSLIQGSYGYTF.

CDR3 sequence reads: CSVVPQGSFNEQFF. The CDR3 DNA reads as TGCAGCGTCGTCCCTCAAGGGAGCTTCAATGAGCAGTTCTTC. The chain carries TRBV29-1 and TRBJ2-1; possible D gene TRBD2, 5 bases. Trimming pared 6 bases from V and 6 bases from J, leaving 18 bases between. This CDR3 spans 14 amino acids. Germline assignment: CDR1 SQVTM and CDR2 ANQGSEA.

This sequence joins TRBV7-2 and TRBJ2-5; no clear D gene. V was pared by 0 bases and J by 2 bases, with 13 bases between. The CDR3 is 16 residues long. CDR1 and CDR2 from the germline V gene are SGHTA and FQGNSA. CDR3: CASSLARRRVQETQYF. The CDR3 coding sequence is TGTGCCAGCAGCTTAGCCAGACGACGGGTACAAGAGACCCAGTACTTC.

J is TRBJ2-5 and V is TRBV5-6; D gene ambiguous. The V end lost 2 bases, the J end lost 5 bases, and 10 bases lay between the germline ends. The CDR3 has 13 amino acids. The germline V gene encodes CDR1 SGHDT and CDR2 YYEEEE. The CDR3 sequence: CASSFGERETQYF. CDR3 bases: TGTGCCAGCAGCTTCGGTGAAAGGGAGACCCAGTACTTC.

This rearrangement joins TRBV5-1 to TRBJ2-7; 10 nucleotides match TRBD1. The CDR3 runs 14 residues. J lost 7 bases, V lost 4 bases, and 8 bases had no gene match. CDR1 and CDR2 from the germline V gene are SGHRS and YFSETQ. The CDR3 here is CASSLRQGAGEQYF. In DNA form, the CDR3 reads TGCGCCAGCAGCCTCCGACAGGGGGCAGGGGAGCAGTACTTC.

This sequence joins TRBV11-2 and TRBJ1-2; TRBD1 aligns across 10 bases. CDR3 length: 15 residues. The V and J ends lost 5 bases and 2 bases, in that order; junction bases with no gene match: 5. CDR1 is SGHAT and CDR2 is FQNNGV in the germline V gene. Here the CDR3 DNA reads TGTGCCAGCAGCAACTGGGACAGGGGCAACTATGGCTACACCTTC. As protein: CASSNWDRGNYGYTF.

The CDR3 DNA reads TGCGCCAGCAGCTTGGCGGCAGGGGATGAAAAACTGTTTTTT. Its protein is CASSLAAGDEKLFF. The rearrangement links TRBV5-1 to TRBJ1-4; tentatively, D is TRBD1 (6 bases). V was cut by 0 bases and J by 6 bases, with 9 bases left in between. The CDR3 has 14 residues. Germline V gene lookup returns CDR1 SGHRS and CDR2 YFSETQ.

The gene calls are TRBV29-1 and TRBJ1-2, with 9 bases aligning to TRBD1. This CDR3 is 17 amino acids long. V gave up 4 bases and J gave up 4 bases; unmatched junction bases: 16. CDR1 is SQVTM, CDR2 ANQGSEA, per germline. CDR3 in amino acids: CSVVRGTGLVDGYGYTF. DNA for the CDR3: TGCAGCGTTGTAAGGGGGACAGGGCTTGTAGACGGCTATGGCTACACCTTC. Using reference TRBV29-1 and TRBJ1-2 for the parts outside the CDR3, the full variable domain is SAVISQKPSRDICQRGTSLTIQCQVDSQVTMMFWYRQQPGQSLTLIATANQGSEATYESGFVIDKFPISRPNLTFSTLTVSNMSPEDSSIYLCSVVRGTGLVDGYGYTFGSGTRLTVV.

V is TRBV4-3 and J is TRBJ2-1; 7 nucleotides agree with TRBD2. Germline CDR1 reads LGHNA; CDR2 reads YSLEER. Trimming at V came to 0 bases and at J to 3 bases, leaving 2 bases not matched to a gene. The CDR3 runs to 15 residues. The CDR3, as DNA: TGCGCCAGCAGCCAAGACGGGACTAACTACAATGAGCAGTTCTTC. It is translated as CASSQDGTNYNEQFF.

V is TRBV6-1 and J is TRBJ1-5; no clear D. V was cut by 7 bases and J by 3 bases, with 10 bases left in between. Germline CDR1 is MNHNS and CDR2 is SASEGT. The CDR3 contains 13 residues. CDR3 sequence reads: CASIGQINQPQHF. The CDR3 nucleotides are TGTGCCAGCATCGGTCAGATCAATCAGCCCCAGCATTTT.

The chain links TRBV18 to TRBJ2-6; the D call may be TRBD1 or TRBD2 (5 bases each). The germline gives CDR1 KGHSH, CDR2 LQKENI. The CDR3 has 17 residues. Trimming took off 3 bases at V and 0 bases at J, with 12 bases between the two ends. The DNA for the CDR3 is TGTGCCAGCTCACCCGGGGCCGGGTACTCTGGGGCCAACGTCCTGACTTTC. It codes for CASSPGAGYSGANVLTF.